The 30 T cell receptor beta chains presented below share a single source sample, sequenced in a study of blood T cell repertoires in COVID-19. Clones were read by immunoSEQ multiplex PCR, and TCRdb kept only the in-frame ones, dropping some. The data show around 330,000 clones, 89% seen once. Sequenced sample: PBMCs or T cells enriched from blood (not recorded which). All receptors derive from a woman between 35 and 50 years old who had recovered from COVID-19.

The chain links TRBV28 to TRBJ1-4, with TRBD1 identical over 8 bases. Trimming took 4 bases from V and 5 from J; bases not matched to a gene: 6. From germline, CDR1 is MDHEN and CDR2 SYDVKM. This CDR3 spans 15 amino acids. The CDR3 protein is CASSSDRGMNEKLFF. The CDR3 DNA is TGTGCCAGCAGTTCCGACAGGGGAATGAATGAAAAACTGTTTTTT.

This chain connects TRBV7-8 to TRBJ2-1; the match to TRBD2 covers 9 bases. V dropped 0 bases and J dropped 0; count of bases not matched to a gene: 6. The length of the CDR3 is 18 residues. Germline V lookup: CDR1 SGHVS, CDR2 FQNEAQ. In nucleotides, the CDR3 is TGTGCCAGCAGCTTAGCGCGGGTAGCGGGAGTCTCCTACAATGAGCAGTTCTTC. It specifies CASSLARVAGVSYNEQFF. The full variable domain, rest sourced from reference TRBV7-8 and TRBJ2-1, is GAGVSQSPRYKVAKRGQDVALRCDPISGHVSLFWYQQALGQGPEFLTYFQNEAQLDKSGLPSDRFFAERPEGSVSTLKIQRTQQEDSAVYLCASSLARVAGVSYNEQFFGPGTRLTVL.

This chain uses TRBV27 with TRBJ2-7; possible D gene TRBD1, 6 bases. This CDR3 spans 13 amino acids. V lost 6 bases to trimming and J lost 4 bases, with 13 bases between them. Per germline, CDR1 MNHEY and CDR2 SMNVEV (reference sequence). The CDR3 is CASRRLGTYEQYF. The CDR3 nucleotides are TGTGCCAGCAGAAGACTTGGGACATACGAGCAGTACTTC.

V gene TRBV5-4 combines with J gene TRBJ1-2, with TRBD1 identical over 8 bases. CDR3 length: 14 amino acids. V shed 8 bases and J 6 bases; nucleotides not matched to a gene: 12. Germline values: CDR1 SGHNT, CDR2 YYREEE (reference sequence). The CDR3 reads CASQQRQGADGYTF. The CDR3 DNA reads TGTGCCAGTCAGCAACGTCAGGGGGCTGATGGCTACACCTTC.

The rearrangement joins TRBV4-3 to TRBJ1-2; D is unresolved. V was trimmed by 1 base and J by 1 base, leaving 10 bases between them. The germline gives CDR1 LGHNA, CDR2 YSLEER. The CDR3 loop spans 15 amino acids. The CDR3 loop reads CASSQVAGINYGYTF. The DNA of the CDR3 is TGCGCCAGCAGCCAAGTTGCAGGAATTAACTATGGCTACACCTTC.

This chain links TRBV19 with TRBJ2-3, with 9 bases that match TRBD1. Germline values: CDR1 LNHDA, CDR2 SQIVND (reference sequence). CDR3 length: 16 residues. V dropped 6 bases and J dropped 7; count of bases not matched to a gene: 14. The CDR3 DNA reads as TGTGCCAGTAGACCGTACGAGACAGGGGGTTCAAATACGCAGTATTTT. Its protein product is CASRPYETGGSNTQYF.

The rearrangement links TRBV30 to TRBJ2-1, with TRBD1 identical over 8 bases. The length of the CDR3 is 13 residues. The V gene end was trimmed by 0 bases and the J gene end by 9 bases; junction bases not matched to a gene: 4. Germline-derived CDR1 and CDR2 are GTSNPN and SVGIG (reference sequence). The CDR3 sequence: CAWSVRDRSEQFF. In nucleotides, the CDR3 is TGTGCCTGGAGTGTACGGGACAGGTCTGAGCAGTTCTTC.

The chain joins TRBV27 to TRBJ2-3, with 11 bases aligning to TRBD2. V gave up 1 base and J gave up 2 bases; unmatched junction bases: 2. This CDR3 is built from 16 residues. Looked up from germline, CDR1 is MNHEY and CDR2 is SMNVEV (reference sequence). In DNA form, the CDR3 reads TGTGCCAGCAGTTTATTAGCGGGAGGGCACACAGATACGCAGTATTTT. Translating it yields CASSLLAGGHTDTQYF.

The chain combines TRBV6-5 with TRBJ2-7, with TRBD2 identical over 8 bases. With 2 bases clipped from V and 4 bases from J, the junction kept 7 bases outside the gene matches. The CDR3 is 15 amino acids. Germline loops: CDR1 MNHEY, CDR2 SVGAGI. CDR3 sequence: CASSYDGGGLYEQYF. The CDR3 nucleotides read TGTGCCAGCAGTTACGACGGCGGGGGGCTTTACGAGCAGTACTTC.

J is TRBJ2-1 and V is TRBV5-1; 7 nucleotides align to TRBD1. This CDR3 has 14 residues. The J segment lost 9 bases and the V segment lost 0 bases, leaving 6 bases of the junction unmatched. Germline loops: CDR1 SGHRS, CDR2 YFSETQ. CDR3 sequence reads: CASSLVPGGGEQFF. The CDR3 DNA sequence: TGCGCCAGCAGCTTGGTGCCAGGGGGTGGTGAGCAGTTCTTC.

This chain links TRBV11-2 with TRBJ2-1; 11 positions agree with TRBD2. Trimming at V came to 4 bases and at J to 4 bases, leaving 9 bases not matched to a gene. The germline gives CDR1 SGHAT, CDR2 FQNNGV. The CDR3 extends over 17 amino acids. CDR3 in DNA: TGTGCCAGCAGCTCTTTTATTAGCGGGGGGGCATACAATGAGCAGTTCTTC. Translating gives CASSSFISGGAYNEQFF.

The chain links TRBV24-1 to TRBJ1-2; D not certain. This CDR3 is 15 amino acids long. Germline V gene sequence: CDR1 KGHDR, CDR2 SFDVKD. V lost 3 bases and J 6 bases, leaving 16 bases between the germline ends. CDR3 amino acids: CATSDDSRGGNGYTF. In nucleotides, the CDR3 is TGTGCCACCAGTGATGACTCCCGGGGAGGCAATGGCTACACCTTC.

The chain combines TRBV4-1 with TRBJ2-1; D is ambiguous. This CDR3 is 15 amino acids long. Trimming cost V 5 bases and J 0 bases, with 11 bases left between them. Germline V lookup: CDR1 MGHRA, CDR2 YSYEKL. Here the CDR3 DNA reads TGCGCCAGCAGCTTTTCTCCCAGCTCCTACAATGAGCAGTTCTTC. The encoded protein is CASSFSPSSYNEQFF.

The DNA of the CDR3 is TGTGCCAGCTCCGGTCGGCCAGGGGGAAAAAGCTACACCTTC. Translation: CASSGRPGGKSYTF. V is TRBV9 and J is TRBJ1-2; 7 bases are a match to TRBD1. The germline V gene encodes CDR1 SGDLS and CDR2 YYNGEE. This CDR3 is 14 amino acids long. Trimming took 7 bases from V and 9 from J; bases not matched to a gene: 15. Supplemented by reference TRBV9 and TRBJ1-2, the full variable domain reads DSGVTQTPKHLITATGQRVTLRCSPRSGDLSVYWYQQSLDQGLQFLIQYYNGEERAKGNILERFSAQQFPDLHSELNLSSLELGDSALYFCASSGRPGGKSYTFGSGTRLTVV.

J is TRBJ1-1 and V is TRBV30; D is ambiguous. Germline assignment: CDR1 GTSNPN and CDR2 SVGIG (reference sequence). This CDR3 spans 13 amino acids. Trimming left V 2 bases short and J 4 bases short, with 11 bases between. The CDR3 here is CAWSLRGSTEAFF. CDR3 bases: TGTGCCTGGAGTCTACGGGGATCCACTGAAGCTTTCTTT.

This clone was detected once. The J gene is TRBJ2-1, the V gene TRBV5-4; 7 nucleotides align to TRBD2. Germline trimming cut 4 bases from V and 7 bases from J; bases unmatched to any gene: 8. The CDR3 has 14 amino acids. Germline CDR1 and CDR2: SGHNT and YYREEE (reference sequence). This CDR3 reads CASSRSGEGNEQFF. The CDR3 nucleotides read TGTGCCAGCAGCAGATCGGGGGAGGGTAATGAGCAGTTCTTC.

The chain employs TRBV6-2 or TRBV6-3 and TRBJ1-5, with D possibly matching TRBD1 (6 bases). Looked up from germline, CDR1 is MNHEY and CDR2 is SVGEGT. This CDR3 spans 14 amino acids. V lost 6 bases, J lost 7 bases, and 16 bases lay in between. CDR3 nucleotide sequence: TGTGCCAGCAGCGAACAGGGAAGCGTACAGCCCCAGCATTTT. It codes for CASSEQGSVQPQHF.

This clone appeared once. This CDR3 reads CATSRGDRNRVEAFF. CDR3 in DNA: TGTGCCACCAGCAGAGGCGACAGGAACCGCGTTGAAGCTTTCTTT. The rearrangement uses TRBV15 and TRBJ1-1; possible D gene TRBD1, 6 bases. The CDR3 is made up of 15 amino acids. The V end was cut by 1 base, the J end by 7 bases, with 16 bases between. Germline loops: CDR1 LNHNV, CDR2 YYDKDF (reference sequence).

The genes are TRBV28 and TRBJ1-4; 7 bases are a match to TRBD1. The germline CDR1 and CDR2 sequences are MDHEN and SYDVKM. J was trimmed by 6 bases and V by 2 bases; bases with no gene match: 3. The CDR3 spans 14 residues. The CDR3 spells CASSLGGTDEKLFF. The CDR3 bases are TGTGCCAGCAGTTTAGGAGGGACAGATGAAAAACTGTTTTTT. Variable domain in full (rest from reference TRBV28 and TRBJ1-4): DVKVTQSSRYLVKRTGEKVFLECVQDMDHENMFWYRQDPGLGLRLIYFSYDVKMKEKGDIPEGYSVSREKKERFSLILESASTNQTSMYLCASSLGGTDEKLFFGSGTQLSVL.

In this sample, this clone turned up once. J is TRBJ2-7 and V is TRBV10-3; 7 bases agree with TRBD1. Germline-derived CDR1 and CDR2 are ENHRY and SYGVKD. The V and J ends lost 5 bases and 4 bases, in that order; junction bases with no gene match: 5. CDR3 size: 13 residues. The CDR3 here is CAISSDREYEQYF. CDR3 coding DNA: TGTGCCATCAGTTCCGACAGGGAGTACGAGCAGTACTTC.

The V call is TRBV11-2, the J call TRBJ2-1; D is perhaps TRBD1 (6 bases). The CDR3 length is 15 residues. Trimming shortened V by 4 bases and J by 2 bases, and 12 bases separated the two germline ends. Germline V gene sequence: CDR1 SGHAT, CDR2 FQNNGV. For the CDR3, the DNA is TGTGCCAGCAGCTCCCAGGGGCCGGCCTACAATGAGCAGTTCTTC. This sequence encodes CASSSQGPAYNEQFF.

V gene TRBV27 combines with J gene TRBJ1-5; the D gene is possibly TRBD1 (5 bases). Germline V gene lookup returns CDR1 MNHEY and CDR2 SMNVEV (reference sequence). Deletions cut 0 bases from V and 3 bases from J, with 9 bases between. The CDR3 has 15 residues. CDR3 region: CASSLSAGNNQPQHF. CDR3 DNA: TGTGCCAGCAGTTTATCTGCAGGGAACAATCAGCCCCAGCATTTT.

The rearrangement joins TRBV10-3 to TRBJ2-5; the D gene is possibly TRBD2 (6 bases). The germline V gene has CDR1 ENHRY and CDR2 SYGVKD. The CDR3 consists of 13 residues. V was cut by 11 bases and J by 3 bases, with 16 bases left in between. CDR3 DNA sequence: TGTGCCGCCCGGGCGGGAAGGGAAGAGACCCAGTACTTC. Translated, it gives CAARAGREETQYF.

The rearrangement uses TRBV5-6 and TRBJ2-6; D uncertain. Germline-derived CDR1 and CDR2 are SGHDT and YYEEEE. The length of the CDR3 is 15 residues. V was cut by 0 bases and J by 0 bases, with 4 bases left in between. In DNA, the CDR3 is TGTGCCAGCAGCTTGGCCAACTCTGGGGCCAACGTCCTGACTTTC. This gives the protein CASSLANSGANVLTF.

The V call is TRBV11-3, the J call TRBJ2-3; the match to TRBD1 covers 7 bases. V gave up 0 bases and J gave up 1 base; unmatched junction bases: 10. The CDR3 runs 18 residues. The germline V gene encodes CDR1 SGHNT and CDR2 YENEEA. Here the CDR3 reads CASSLDSPTGWGTDTQYF. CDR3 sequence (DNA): TGTGCCAGCAGCTTAGATTCCCCGACAGGGTGGGGCACAGATACGCAGTATTTT.

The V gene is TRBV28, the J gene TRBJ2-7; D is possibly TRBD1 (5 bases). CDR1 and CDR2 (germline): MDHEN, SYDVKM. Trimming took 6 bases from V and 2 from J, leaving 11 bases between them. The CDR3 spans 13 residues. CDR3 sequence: CASSRQKPYEQYF. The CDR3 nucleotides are TGTGCCAGCAGCAGACAGAAACCCTACGAGCAGTACTTC.

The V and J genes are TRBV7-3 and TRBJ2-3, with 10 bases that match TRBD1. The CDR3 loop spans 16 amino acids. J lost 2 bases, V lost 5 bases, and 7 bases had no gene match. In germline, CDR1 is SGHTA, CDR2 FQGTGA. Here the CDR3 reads CASSRQGQGNTDTQYF. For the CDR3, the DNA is TGTGCCAGCAGCCGCCAGGGACAGGGGAACACAGATACGCAGTATTTT.

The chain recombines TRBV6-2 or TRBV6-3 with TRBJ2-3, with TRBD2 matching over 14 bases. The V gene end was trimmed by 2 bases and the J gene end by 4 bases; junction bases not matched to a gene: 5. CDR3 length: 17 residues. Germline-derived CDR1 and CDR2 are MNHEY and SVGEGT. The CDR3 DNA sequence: TGTGCCAGCAGTTACGGTGTGACTAGCGGGGGGGCAGATACGCAGTATTTT. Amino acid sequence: CASSYGVTSGGADTQYF.

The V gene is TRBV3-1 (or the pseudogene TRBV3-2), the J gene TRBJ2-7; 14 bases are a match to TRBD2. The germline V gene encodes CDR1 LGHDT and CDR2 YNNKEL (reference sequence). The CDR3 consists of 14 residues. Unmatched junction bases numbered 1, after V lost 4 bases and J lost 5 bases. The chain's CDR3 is CASSPGLAGDEQYF. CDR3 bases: TGTGCCAGCAGCCCGGGACTAGCGGGAGACGAGCAGTACTTC.

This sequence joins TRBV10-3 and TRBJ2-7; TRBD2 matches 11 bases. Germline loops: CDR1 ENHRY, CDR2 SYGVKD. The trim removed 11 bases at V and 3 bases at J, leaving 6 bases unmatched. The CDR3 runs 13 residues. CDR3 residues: CAVAGGLSYEQYF. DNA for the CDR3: TGTGCCGTAGCGGGAGGGCTCAGCTACGAGCAGTACTTC.